This T cell receptor (beta chain) came from a study of cytomegalovirus exposure and HLA in healthy donors. The method was immunoSEQ multiplex PCR; TCRdb's version includes in-frame clones alone and lacks a portion of them. The sample has roughly 98,000 clones; more than 85% are singletons. This clone showed up just once. Its antigen is still unknown. Notes on the study in general: Among TCR beta chains, those listed as cytomegalovirus-associated numbered about 160.

The donors belonged to the approximately 130-subject validation cohort, separate from the roughly 710-subject first cohort. V lost 9 bases and J lost 4; bases outside the gene matches: 11. The CDR3 length is 15 residues. The V gene's germline CDR1 is MNHEY and CDR2 SVGAGI. The chain carries TRBV6-5 and TRBJ1-1, with 10 bases matching TRBD1. Sequencing input: PBMCs. This TCR was recovered from a man between 18 and 35 years old in good health and CMV-seropositive. The CDR3 nucleotides are TGTGCCAGTAATGACAGGGGGCGTTACGGCACTGAAGCTTTCTTT. The encoded protein is CASNDRGRYGTEAFF.